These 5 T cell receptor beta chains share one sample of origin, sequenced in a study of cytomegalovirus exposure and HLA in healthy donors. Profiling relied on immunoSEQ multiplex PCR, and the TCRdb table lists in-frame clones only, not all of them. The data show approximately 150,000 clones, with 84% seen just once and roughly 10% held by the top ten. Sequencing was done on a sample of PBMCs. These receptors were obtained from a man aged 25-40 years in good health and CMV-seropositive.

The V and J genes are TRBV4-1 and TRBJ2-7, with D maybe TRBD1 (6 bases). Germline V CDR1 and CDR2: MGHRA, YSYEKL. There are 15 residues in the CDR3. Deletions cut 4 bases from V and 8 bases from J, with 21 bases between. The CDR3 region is CASSRGEGGAKKQYF. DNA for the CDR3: TGCGCCAGCAGCCGCGGCGAAGGGGGAGCGAAAAAGCAGTACTTC.

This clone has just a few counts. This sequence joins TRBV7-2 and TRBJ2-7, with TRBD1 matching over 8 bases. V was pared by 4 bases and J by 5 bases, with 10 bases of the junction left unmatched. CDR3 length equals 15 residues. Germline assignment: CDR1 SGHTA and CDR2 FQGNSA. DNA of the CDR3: TGTGCCAGCAGCTCCCCGACAGGGGCTATGGACGAGCAGTACTTC. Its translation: CASSSPTGAMDEQYF.

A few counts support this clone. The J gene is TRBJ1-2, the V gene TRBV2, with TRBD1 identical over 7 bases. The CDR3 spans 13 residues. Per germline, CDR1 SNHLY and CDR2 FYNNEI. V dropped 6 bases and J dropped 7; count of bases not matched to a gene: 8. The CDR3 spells CASSGDRSFGYTF. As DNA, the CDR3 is TGTGCCAGCAGCGGGGACAGATCCTTTGGCTACACCTTC.

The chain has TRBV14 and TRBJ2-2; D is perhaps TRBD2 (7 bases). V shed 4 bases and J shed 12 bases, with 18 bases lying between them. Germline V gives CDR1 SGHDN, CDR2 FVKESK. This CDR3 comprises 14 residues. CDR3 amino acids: CASSPLTGGSKLFF. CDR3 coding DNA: TGTGCCAGCAGCCCCCTGACGGGGGGCTCTAAGCTGTTTTTT.

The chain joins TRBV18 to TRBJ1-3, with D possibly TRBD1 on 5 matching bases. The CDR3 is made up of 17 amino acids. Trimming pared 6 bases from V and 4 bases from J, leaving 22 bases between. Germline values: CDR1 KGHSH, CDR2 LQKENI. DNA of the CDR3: TGTGCCAGCTCGTACTCAGGGCCTGGCCAGGCGGGAAACACCATATATTTT. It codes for CASSYSGPGQAGNTIYF.